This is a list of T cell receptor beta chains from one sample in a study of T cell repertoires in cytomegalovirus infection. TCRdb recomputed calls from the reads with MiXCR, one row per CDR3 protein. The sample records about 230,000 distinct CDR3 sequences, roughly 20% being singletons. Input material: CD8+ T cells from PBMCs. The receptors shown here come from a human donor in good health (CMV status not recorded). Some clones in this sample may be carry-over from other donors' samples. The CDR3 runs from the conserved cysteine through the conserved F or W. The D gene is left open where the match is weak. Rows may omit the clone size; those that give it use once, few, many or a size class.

CDR3aa: CANCSKGLAGGPVATGELFF; CDR3nt: TGTGCCAACTGCTCAAAGGGGCTAGCGGGGGGGCCGGTCGCCACCGGGGAGCTGTTTTTT; v_gene: TRBV11-2; abundance: .; j_gene: TRBJ2-2; d_gene: TRBD2
CDR3aa: CASSHVESRYQETQYF; CDR3nt: TGCGCCAGCAGCCACGTCGAGAGTAGGTACCAAGAGACCCAGTACTTC; v_gene: TRBV4-1; abundance: .; j_gene: TRBJ2-5; d_gene: .
CDR3aa: CASSLNTDVGNQPQHF; CDR3nt: TGTGCCAGCAGTTTAAACACGGATGTAGGCAATCAGCCCCAGCATTTT; v_gene: TRBV12-3/TRBV12-4; abundance: .; j_gene: TRBJ1-5; d_gene: .
CDR3aa: CASSEAWGRGHNEQFF; CDR3nt: TGTGCCAGCAGTGAAGCGTGGGGCAGGGGACACAATGAGCAGTTCTTC; v_gene: TRBV2; abundance: many; j_gene: TRBJ2-1; d_gene: .
CDR3aa: CASSSGANTKAFF; CDR3nt: TGTGCCAGCAGCTCTGGGGCGAACACTAAAGCTTTCTTT; v_gene: TRBV7-6; abundance: .; j_gene: TRBJ1-1; d_gene: .
CDR3aa: CASNFGGFGNQPQHF; CDR3nt: TGTGCCAGCAACTTCGGTGGTTTCGGCAATCAGCCCCAGCATTTT; v_gene: TRBV28; abundance: .; j_gene: TRBJ1-5; d_gene: .
CDR3aa: CASQDAYEQYF; CDR3nt: TGTGCCAGCCAGGATGCCTACGAGCAGTACTTC; v_gene: TRBV12-3/TRBV12-4; abundance: .; j_gene: TRBJ2-7; d_gene: .
CDR3aa: CASSLGGAVGAFF; CDR3nt: TGTGCCAGCAGCTTAGGGGGGGCAGTAGGAGCTTTCTTT; v_gene: TRBV7-6; abundance: many; j_gene: TRBJ1-1; d_gene: .
CDR3aa: CASSLGTLTYEQYF; CDR3nt: TGTGCCAGCAGTCTAGGGACGCTCACCTACGAGCAGTACTTC; v_gene: TRBV27; abundance: .; j_gene: TRBJ2-7; d_gene: .
CDR3aa: CASSYAENTEAFF; CDR3nt: TGTGCCAGCAGTTATGCCGAGAACACTGAAGCTTTCTTT; v_gene: TRBV6-5; abundance: many; j_gene: TRBJ1-1; d_gene: .
CDR3aa: CASSLTGGLSYNEQFF; CDR3nt: TGTGCCAGCAGCTTGACGGGGGGCCTATCCTACAATGAGCAGTTCTTC; v_gene: TRBV5-6; abundance: .; j_gene: TRBJ2-1; d_gene: .
CDR3aa: CASSIAAGVHHEQYF; CDR3nt: TGTGCCAGTAGTATAGCGGCAGGGGTCCACCACGAGCAGTACTTC; v_gene: TRBV19; abundance: .; j_gene: TRBJ2-7; d_gene: .
CDR3aa: CASSDGGGGQETQYF; CDR3nt: TGTGCCAGCAGTGATGGTGGCGGGGGCCAAGAGACCCAGTACTTC; v_gene: TRBV27; abundance: few; j_gene: TRBJ2-5; d_gene: TRBD2
CDR3aa: CASGFGLSYEQYF; CDR3nt: TGTGCTAGTGGTTTCGGGCTCTCCTACGAGCAGTACTTC; v_gene: TRBV12-5; abundance: .; j_gene: TRBJ2-7; d_gene: .
CDR3aa: CASDRTNPPYGYTF; CDR3nt: TGTGCCTCGGACAGGACGAACCCACCCTATGGCTACACCTTC; v_gene: TRBV7-9; abundance: many; j_gene: TRBJ1-2; d_gene: TRBD1
CDR3aa: CASKPPGTSGANVLTF; CDR3nt: TGTGCCAGCAAACCCCCAGGAACCTCTGGGGCCAACGTCCTGACTTTC; v_gene: TRBV12-3/TRBV12-4; abundance: .; j_gene: TRBJ2-6; d_gene: .
CDR3aa: CSALGAGPFF; CDR3nt: TGCAGTGCACTAGGTGCCGGTCCTTTCTTT; v_gene: TRBV20-1; abundance: few; j_gene: TRBJ1-1; d_gene: .
CDR3aa: CASSYPGVGTPNEKLFF; CDR3nt: TGTGCCAGCAGTTACCCCGGGGTCGGGACCCCTAATGAAAAACTGTTTTTT; v_gene: TRBV28; abundance: .; j_gene: TRBJ1-4; d_gene: .
CDR3aa: CASSIVGGSNQPQHF; CDR3nt: TGTGCCAGTAGTATAGTGGGCGGTAGCAATCAGCCCCAGCATTTT; v_gene: TRBV19; abundance: .; j_gene: TRBJ1-5; d_gene: .
CDR3aa: CAISEGQTNTGELFF; CDR3nt: TGTGCCATCAGTGAAGGACAGACGAACACCGGGGAGCTGTTTTTT; v_gene: TRBV10-3; abundance: few; j_gene: TRBJ2-2; d_gene: .
CDR3aa: CASSEWGNTEAFF; CDR3nt: TGTGCCAGCAGTGAATGGGGGAACACTGAAGCTTTCTTT; v_gene: TRBV28; abundance: few; j_gene: TRBJ1-1; d_gene: .
CDR3aa: CASRASDIEQFF; CDR3nt: TGTGCCAGCAGGGCCTCTGATATTGAGCAGTTCTTC; v_gene: TRBV12-3/TRBV12-4; abundance: few; j_gene: TRBJ2-1; d_gene: .
CDR3aa: CSGGTTYEQYF; CDR3nt: TGCAGCGGGGGGACGACCTACGAGCAGTACTTC; v_gene: TRBV29-1; abundance: .; j_gene: TRBJ2-7; d_gene: .
CDR3aa: CAISGGAAGELFF; CDR3nt: TGTGCCATCAGTGGGGGGGCAGCCGGGGAGCTGTTTTTT; v_gene: TRBV10-3; abundance: few; j_gene: TRBJ2-2; d_gene: .